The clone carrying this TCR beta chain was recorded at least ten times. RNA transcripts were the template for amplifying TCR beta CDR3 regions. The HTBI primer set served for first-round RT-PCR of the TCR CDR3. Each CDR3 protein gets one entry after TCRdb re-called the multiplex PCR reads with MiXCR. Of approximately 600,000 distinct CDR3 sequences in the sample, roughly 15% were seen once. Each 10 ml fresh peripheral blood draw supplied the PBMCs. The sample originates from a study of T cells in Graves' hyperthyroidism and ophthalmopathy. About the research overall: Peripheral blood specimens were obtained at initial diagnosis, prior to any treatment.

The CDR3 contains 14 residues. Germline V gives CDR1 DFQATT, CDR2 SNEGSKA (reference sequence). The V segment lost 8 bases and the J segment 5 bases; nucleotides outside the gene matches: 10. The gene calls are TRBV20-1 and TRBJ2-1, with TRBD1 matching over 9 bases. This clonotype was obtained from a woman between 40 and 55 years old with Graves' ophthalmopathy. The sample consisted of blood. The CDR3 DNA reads TGCAGTCCTAAGTCGGGGACAGGGAACAATGAGCAGTTCTTC. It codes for CSPKSGTGNNEQFF.